This T cell receptor (beta chain) was captured in a study of shared clonotypes between healthy human individuals. Looking at the study overall: For every donor, three CD4 naive, three CD4 memory, two CD8 naive and one CD8 memory plates were used.

The V gene's germline CDR1 is MNHNY and CDR2 SVGAGI (reference sequence). Trimming stripped 0 bases from V and 4 bases from J, with 10 bases between. This CDR3 contains 15 residues. With respect to this clone: The antigen remains unidentified.

Samples underwent the assay at deep level. Clones were read by immunoSEQ multiplex PCR, and TCRdb kept only the in-frame ones, dropping some. The sample has a few million clones; approximately 92% are singletons. The study's findings and limits: The low donor count limited represented genetic and exposure-history diversity. Generation probabilities were higher for clonotypes shared across all four sorted-subset donors than for unshared ones.

Input material: naive CD4+ T cells sorted from blood. Specified subset: CD45RA+ positively selected. V is TRBV6-6 and J is TRBJ1-5; D gene unclear. The receptor comes from a young man in good health. Here the CDR3 DNA reads TGTGCCAGCAGTTACTCACCCGACGGGAATCAGCCCCAGCATTTT. Protein: CASSYSPDGNQPQHF.